The 13 T cell receptor beta chains below come from one sample, sequenced in a study of blood T cell repertoires in COVID-19. The data were produced by immunoSEQ multiplex PCR, yet TCRdb's version contains in-frame clones alone and is incomplete. Among roughly 250,000 clones listed, around 88% were seen once. Source material: peripheral blood. Source of these receptors: a man younger than 40 with acute or convalescent COVID-19.

J is TRBJ2-6 and V is TRBV5-4, with D tentatively TRBD1 (6 bases). CDR3 length: 15 amino acids. The germline V gene has CDR1 SGHNT and CDR2 YYREEE (reference sequence). V was shortened by 0 bases and J by 4 bases, with 8 bases between the two germline ends. The CDR3 protein is CASSLVGTGANVLTF. CDR3 in DNA: TGTGCCAGCAGCTTGGTGGGGACAGGGGCCAACGTCCTGACTTTC.

The chain uses TRBV28 and TRBJ2-1, with 9 bases fitting TRBD2. Trimming cost V 6 bases and J 0 bases; bases outside gene matches: 6. In germline, CDR1 is MDHEN, CDR2 SYDVKM. The CDR3 extends over 16 amino acids. The chain's CDR3 is CASRIAGVSSYNEQFF. The DNA for the CDR3 is TGTGCCAGCAGGATAGCGGGGGTCAGCTCCTACAATGAGCAGTTCTTC.

The gene calls are TRBV28 and TRBJ2-6; TRBD1 is a possible D gene (6 bases). CDR3 length: 15 amino acids. Germline CDR1 is MDHEN and CDR2 is SYDVKM. Trimming stripped 7 bases from V and 4 bases from J, with 14 bases between. The CDR3 loop is CASTVLTGGANVLTF. The CDR3 nucleotides are TGTGCCAGCACAGTTTTAACAGGGGGGGCCAACGTCCTGACTTTC.

V gene TRBV27 combines with J gene TRBJ2-1; D perhaps matches TRBD2 (5 bases). CDR3 length: 15 amino acids. CDR1 and CDR2 from the germline V gene are MNHEY and SMNVEV (reference sequence). The V gene lost 5 bases and the J gene lost 7 bases, with 18 bases spanning the gap. Written as DNA, the CDR3 is TGTGCCAGCAGTGGAGTTGTGGGAGCAGAGAATGAGCAGTTCTTC. It encodes CASSGVVGAENEQFF.

This chain links TRBV18 with TRBJ2-3; D possibly corresponds to TRBD1 (5 bases). The length of the CDR3 is 14 residues. CDR1 and CDR2 (germline): KGHSH, LQKENI. The ends were cut back, 2 bases at V and 12 bases at J, with 18 bases in the middle. The CDR3 DNA reads as TGTGCCAGCTCACCAGGACAAAGGCCTGAGCCTCAGTATTTT. Translating it yields CASSPGQRPEPQYF.

The chain is built from TRBV18 and TRBJ2-7; 8 bases map to TRBD2. Trimming at V came to 3 bases and at J to 2 bases, leaving 3 bases not matched to a gene. The CDR3 has 14 residues. CDR1 is KGHSH and CDR2 is LQKENI in the germline V gene. This chain's CDR3 is CASSPSGGTYEQYF. The CDR3 DNA reads as TGTGCCAGCTCACCGAGCGGGGGAACCTACGAGCAGTACTTC.

V usage is TRBV6-6 and J usage is TRBJ2-2; D may be TRBD1 (6 bases). The CDR3 is 13 amino acids. Trimming took 6 bases from V and 6 from J, leaving 11 bases between them. Germline CDR1 MNHNY, CDR2 SVGAGI (reference sequence). CDR3 amino acids: CASSPQGPGELFF. Here the CDR3 DNA reads TGTGCCAGCAGCCCCCAGGGGCCCGGGGAGCTGTTTTTT.

This clone has a single count. The chain recombines TRBV24-1 with TRBJ1-5; D perhaps matches TRBD1 (6 bases). Trimming took 5 bases from V and 5 from J, leaving 12 bases between them. CDR3 length: 14 residues. Germline V gene sequence: CDR1 KGHDR, CDR2 SFDVKD. The CDR3 here is CATSAQGRDQPQHF. In nucleotides, the CDR3 is TGTGCCACCAGTGCACAGGGAAGGGATCAGCCCCAGCATTTT.

This rearrangement joins TRBV7-8 to TRBJ2-7; TRBD2 is a possible D gene (5 bases). V was pared by 1 base and J by 0 bases, with 10 bases between. Germline CDR1 reads SGHVS; CDR2 reads FQNEAQ. There are 15 residues in the CDR3. DNA of the CDR3: TGTGCCAGCAGCTTAGATGAGCGGATCTCCTACGAGCAGTACTTC. This codes for CASSLDERISYEQYF.

The chain has TRBV5-1 and TRBJ1-1; perhaps TRBD1 as D (5 bases). CDR3 size: 15 residues. Germline V gives CDR1 SGHRS, CDR2 YFSETQ. Trimming took off 0 bases at V and 1 base at J, with 10 bases between the two ends. The CDR3 DNA is TGCGCCAGCAGCTTGGCCCAAGGGGCGAACACTGAAGCTTTCTTT. It specifies CASSLAQGANTEAFF.

The rearrangement links TRBV15 to TRBJ2-4, with TRBD1 as a possible D gene (5 bases). CDR1 is LNHNV and CDR2 is YYDKDF in the germline V gene (reference sequence). CDR3 size: 14 residues. Trimming stripped 0 bases from V and 8 bases from J, with 11 bases between. The CDR3 here is CATSREAPRDIQYF. DNA of the CDR3: TGTGCCACCAGCAGAGAGGCGCCCAGGGACATTCAGTACTTC.

This clone occurred once. The chain recombines TRBV7-2 with TRBJ1-3; 7 bases fit TRBD1. CDR3 size: 13 residues. Germline CDR1 and CDR2: SGHTA and FQGNSA. The CDR3 loop reads CGSGTALGNTIYF. The CDR3 DNA sequence: TGTGGCTCCGGGACAGCCCTTGGAAACACCATATATTTT.

The rearrangement uses TRBV12-5 and TRBJ1-2, with TRBD1 identical over 7 bases. Germline lookup yields CDR1 LGHNT and CDR2 FRNRAP. CDR3 length equals 14 residues. J lost 8 bases, V lost 6 bases, and 12 bases had no gene match. This CDR3 is CASGPNDRVGGYTF. In nucleotides, the CDR3 is TGTGCTAGTGGCCCAAACGACAGGGTGGGCGGCTACACCTTC.